This TCR beta chain comes out of a study of blood T cell repertoires in COVID-19. As for the study in general: PBMCs, B-cell-depleted T cells, or T cells were the source of the cDNA or gDNA that made up the material.

Only in-frame clones appear in the TCRdb table, and some are missing; sequencing was by immunoSEQ multiplex PCR. This sample has about 100,000 clones, with roughly 85% found just once. V was clipped by 0 bases and J by 0 bases, with 9 bases between them. Germline CDR1 reads LGHNA; CDR2 reads YNFKEQ. The CDR3 has 16 amino acids. Sequenced input: peripheral blood. The clonotype comes from a man in his fifties with active COVID-19. V and J are TRBV4-2 and TRBJ2-1; D is possibly TRBD2 (5 bases). In DNA, the CDR3 is TGTGCCAGCAGCCAAGACGCGGGTAGCTCCTACAATGAGCAGTTCTTC. Translation: CASSQDAGSSYNEQFF.